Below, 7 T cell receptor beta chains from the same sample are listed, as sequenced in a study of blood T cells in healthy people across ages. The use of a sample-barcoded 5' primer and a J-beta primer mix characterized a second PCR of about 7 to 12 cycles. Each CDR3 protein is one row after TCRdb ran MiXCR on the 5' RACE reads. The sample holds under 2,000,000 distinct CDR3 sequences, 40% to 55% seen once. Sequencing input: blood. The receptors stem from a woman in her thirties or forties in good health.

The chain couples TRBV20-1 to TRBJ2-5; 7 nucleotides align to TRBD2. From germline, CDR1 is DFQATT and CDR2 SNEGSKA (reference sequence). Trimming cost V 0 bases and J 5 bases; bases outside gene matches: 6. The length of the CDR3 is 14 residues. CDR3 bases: TGCAGTGCTAGAGATGGAGGGAGGGGTGAGACCCAGTACTTC. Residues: CSARDGGRGETQYF.

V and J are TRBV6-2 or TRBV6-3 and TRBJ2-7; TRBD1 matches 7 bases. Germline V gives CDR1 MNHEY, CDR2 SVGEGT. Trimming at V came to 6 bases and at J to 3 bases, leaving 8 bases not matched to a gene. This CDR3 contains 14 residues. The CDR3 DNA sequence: TGTGCCAGCAGAAAACAGGGGTTCTTCTACGAGCAGTACTTC. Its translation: CASRKQGFFYEQYF.

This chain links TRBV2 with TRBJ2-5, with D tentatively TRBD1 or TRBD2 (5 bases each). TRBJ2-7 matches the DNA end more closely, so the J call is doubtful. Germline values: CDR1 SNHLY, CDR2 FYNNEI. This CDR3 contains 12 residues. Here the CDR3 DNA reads TGTGCCAGCACGGGGCAGAGGTACGAGCAGTACTTC. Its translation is CASTGQRYEQYF.

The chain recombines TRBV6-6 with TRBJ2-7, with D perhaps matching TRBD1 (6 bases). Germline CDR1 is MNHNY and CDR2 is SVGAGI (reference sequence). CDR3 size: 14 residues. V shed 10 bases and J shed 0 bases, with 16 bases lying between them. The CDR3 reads CATIRGGSSYEQYF. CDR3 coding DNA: TGTGCCACCATCAGGGGCGGCAGCTCCTACGAGCAGTACTTC.

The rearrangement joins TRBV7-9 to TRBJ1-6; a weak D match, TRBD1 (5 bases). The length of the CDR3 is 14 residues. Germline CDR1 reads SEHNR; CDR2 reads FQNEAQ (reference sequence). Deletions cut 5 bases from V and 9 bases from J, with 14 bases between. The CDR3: CASSRPGPTSPLHF. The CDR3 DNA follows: TGTGCCAGCAGCAGACCGGGACCGACTTCACCCCTCCACTTT.

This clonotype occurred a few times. DNA of the CDR3: TGTGCCAGCAGCCTTGATGCCCGGGACAGCCGCCGCGGCACCTTC. This translates into CASSLDARDSRRGTF. V is TRBV7-2 and J is TRBJ1-2; TRBD1 matches at 7 bases. Losses at the gene ends were 5 bases for V and 13 bases for J; bases not matched to a gene: 19. The CDR3 has 15 residues. CDR1 is SGHTA and CDR2 is FQGNSA in the germline V gene.

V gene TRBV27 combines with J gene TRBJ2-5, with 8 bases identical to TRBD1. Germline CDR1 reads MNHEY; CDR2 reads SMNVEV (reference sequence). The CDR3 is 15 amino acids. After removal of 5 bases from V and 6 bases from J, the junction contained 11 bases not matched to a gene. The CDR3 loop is CASSLTGGYSQTQYF. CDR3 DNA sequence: TGTGCCAGCAGTCTCACAGGGGGTTACTCGCAGACCCAGTACTTC.